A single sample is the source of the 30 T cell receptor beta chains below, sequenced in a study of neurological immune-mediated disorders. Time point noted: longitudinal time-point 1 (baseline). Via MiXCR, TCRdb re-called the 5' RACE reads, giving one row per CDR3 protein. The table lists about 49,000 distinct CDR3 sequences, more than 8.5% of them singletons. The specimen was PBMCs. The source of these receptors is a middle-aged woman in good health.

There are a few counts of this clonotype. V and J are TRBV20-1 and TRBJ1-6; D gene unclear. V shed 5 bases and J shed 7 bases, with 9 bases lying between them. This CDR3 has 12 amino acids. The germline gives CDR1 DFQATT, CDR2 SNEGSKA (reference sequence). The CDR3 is CSAQGGNSPLHF. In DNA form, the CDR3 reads TGCAGTGCTCAAGGTGGGAATTCACCCCTCCACTTT.

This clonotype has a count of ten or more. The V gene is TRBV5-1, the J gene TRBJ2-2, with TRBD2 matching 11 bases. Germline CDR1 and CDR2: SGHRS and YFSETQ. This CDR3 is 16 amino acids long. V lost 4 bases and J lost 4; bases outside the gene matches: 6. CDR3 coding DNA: TGCGCCAGCAGCCTTCCTAGCGGGAGGAGCACCGGGGAGCTGTTTTTT. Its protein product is CASSLPSGRSTGELFF.

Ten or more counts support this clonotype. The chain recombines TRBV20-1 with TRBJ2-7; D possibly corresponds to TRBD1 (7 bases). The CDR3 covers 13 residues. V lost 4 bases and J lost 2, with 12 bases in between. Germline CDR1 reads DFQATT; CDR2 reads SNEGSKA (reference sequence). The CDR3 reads CSATAGQTYEQYF. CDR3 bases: TGCAGTGCTACTGCGGGACAGACCTACGAGCAGTACTTC.

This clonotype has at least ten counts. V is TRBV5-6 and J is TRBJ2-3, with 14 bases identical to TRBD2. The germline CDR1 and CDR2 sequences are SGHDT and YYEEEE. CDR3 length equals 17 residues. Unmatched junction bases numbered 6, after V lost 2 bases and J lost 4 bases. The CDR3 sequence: CASSFLGTSGGSDTQYF. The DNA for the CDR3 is TGTGCCAGCAGCTTCCTAGGGACTAGCGGGGGTTCAGATACGCAGTATTTT.

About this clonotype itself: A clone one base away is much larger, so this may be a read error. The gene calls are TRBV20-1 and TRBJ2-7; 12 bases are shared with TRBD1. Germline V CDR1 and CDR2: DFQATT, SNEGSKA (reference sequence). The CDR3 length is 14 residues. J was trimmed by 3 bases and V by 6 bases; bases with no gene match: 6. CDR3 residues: CSARDRGPIYEQYF. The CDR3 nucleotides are TGCAGTGCCCGGGACAGGGGGCCGATCTACGAGCAGTACTTC.

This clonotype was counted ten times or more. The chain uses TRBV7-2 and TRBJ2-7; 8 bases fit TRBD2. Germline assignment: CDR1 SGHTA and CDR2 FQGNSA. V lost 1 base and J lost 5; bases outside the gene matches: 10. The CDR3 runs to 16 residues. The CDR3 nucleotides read TGTGCCAGCAGCTTAGGGGGGCGGGGGGTTCGCAACGAGCAGTACTTC. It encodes CASSLGGRGVRNEQYF.

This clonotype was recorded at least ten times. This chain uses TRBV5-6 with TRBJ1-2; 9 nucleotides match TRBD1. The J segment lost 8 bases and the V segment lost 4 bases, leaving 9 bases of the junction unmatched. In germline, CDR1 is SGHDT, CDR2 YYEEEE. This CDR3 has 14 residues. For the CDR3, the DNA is TGTGCCAGCAGCACCAGGACAGGGGAAAGAGGCTACACCTTC. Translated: CASSTRTGERGYTF.

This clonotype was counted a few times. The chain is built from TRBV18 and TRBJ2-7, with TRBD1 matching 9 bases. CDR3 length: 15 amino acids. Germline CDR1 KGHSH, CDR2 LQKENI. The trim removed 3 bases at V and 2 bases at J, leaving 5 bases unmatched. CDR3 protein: CASSPGQGTTYEQYF. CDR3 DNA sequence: TGTGCCAGCTCACCGGGACAGGGAACCACCTACGAGCAGTACTTC.

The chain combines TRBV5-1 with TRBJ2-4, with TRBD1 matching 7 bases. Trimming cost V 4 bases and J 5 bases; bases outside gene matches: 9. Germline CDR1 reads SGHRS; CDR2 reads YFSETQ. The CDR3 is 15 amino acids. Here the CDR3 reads CASSPLGQEENIQYF. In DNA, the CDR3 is TGCGCCAGCAGCCCACTTGGACAGGAGGAAAACATTCAGTACTTC.

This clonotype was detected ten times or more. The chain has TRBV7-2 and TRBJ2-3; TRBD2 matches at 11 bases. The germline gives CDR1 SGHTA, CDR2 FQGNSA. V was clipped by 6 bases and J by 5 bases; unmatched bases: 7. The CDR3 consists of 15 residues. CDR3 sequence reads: CASRPSGRRGDTQYF. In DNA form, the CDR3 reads TGTGCCAGCAGACCTAGCGGGAGGCGAGGAGATACGCAGTATTTT.

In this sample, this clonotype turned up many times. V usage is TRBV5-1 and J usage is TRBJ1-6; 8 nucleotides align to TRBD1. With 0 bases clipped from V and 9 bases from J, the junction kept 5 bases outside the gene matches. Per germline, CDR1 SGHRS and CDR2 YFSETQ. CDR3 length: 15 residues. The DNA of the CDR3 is TGCGCCAGCAGCTTGGCCACAGACAGGGGTTCACCCCTCCACTTT. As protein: CASSLATDRGSPLHF.

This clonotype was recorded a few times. For the CDR3, the DNA is TGTGCCAGCAGCAACCGACAGGGGTCGGGCACTGAAGCTTTCTTT. This codes for CASSNRQGSGTEAFF. The rearrangement links TRBV7-2 to TRBJ1-1, with TRBD1 matching 8 bases. The V and J ends lost 5 bases and 4 bases, in that order; junction bases with no gene match: 9. Germline V gene data show CDR1 as SGHTA and CDR2 as FQGNSA. CDR3 size: 15 residues.

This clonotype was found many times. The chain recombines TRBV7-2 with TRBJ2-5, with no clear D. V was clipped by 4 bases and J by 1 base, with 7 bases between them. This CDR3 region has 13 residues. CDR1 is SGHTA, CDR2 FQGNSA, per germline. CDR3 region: CASSYQLQETQYF. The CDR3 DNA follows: TGTGCCAGCAGCTATCAACTCCAAGAGACCCAGTACTTC.

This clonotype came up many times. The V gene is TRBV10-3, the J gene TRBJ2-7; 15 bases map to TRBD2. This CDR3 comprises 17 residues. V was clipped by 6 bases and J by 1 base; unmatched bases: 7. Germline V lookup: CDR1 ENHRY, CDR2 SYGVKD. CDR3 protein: CAISPGLAGGRSYEQYF. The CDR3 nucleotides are TGTGCCATCAGCCCGGGACTAGCGGGAGGTCGATCCTACGAGCAGTACTTC.

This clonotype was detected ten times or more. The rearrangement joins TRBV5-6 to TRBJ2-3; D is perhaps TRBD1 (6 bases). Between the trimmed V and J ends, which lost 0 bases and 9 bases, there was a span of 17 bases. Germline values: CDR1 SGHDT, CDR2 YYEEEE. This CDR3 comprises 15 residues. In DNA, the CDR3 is TGTGCCAGCAGCTTGGAGGGCAGGGGCCCGGGAACGCAGTATTTT. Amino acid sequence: CASSLEGRGPGTQYF.

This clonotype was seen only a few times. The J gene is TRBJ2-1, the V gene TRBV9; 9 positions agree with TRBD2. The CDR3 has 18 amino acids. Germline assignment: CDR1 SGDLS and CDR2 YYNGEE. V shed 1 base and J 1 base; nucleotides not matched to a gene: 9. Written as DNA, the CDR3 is TGTGCCAGCAGCGTATGGGGAAGCGGGAGGACGTCCTACAATGAGCAGTTCTTC. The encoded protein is CASSVWGSGRTSYNEQFF.

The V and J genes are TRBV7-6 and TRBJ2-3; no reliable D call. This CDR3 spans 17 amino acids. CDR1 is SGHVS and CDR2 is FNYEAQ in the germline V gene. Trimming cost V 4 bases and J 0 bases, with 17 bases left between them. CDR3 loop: CASSSPLGPSSTDTQYF. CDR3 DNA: TGTGCCAGCAGCTCCCCGTTAGGTCCCTCTAGCACAGATACGCAGTATTTT.

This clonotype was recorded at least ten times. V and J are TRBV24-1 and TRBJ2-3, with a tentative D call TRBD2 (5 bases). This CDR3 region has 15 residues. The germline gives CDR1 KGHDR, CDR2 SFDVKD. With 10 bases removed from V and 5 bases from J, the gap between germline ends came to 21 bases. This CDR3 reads CATFLHREGKDTQYF. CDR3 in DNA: TGTGCCACTTTCCTTCACCGGGAAGGGAAAGATACGCAGTATTTT.

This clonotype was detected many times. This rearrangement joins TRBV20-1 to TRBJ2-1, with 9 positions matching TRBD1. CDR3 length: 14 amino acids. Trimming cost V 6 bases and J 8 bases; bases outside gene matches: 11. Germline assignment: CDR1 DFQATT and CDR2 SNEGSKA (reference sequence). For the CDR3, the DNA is TGCAGTGCCAACCGGGACAGGGCTTATCATGAGCAGTTCTTC. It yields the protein CSANRDRAYHEQFF.

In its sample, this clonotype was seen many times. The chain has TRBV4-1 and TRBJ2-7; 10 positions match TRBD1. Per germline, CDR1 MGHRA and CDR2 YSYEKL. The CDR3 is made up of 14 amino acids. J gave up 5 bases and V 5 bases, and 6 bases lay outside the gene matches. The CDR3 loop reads CASSSTGGRNEQYF. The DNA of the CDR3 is TGCGCCAGCAGCTCGACAGGGGGCAGGAACGAGCAGTACTTC.

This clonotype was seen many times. CDR3 DNA: TGCAGTGCTAGACGGCACGGCAATCAGCCCCAGCATTTT. This encodes CSARRHGNQPQHF. The V gene is TRBV20-1, the J gene TRBJ1-5; D unclear. The CDR3 extends over 13 amino acids. V lost 2 bases and J 2 bases, leaving 7 bases between the germline ends. The germline V gene encodes CDR1 DFQATT and CDR2 SNEGSKA (reference sequence).

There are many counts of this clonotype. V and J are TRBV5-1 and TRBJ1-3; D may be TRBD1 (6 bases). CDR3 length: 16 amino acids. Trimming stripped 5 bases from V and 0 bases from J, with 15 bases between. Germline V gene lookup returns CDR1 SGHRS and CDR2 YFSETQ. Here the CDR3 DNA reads TGCGCCAGCAGGGACAACAGGGCTAACTCTGGAAACACCATATATTTT. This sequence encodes CASRDNRANSGNTIYF. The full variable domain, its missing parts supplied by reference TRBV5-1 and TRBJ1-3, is KAGVTQTPRYLIKTRGQQVTLSCSPISGHRSVSWYQQTPGQGLQFLFEYFSETQRNKGNFPGRFSGRQFSNSRSEMNVSTLELGDSALYLCASRDNRANSGNTIYFGEGSWLTVV.

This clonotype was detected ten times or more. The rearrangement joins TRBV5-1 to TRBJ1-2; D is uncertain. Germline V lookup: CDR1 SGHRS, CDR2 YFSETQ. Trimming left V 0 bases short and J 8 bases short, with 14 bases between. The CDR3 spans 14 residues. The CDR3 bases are TGCGCCAGCAGCTTGGGGGATGACCTCGGCGGCTACACCTTC. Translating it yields CASSLGDDLGGYTF.

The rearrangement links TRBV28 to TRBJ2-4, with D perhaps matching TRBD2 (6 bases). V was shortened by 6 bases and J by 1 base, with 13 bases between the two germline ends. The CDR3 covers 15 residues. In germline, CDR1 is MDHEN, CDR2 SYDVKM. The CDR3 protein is CASRGSGLAKNIQYF. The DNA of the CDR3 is TGTGCCAGCAGGGGGTCGGGACTCGCCAAAAACATTCAGTACTTC.

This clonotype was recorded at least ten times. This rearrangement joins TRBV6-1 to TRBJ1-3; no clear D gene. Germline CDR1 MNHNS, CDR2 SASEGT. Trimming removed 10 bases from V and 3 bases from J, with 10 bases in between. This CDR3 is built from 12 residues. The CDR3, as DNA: TGTGCCACGGCGACGGATGGAAACACCATATATTTT. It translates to CATATDGNTIYF.

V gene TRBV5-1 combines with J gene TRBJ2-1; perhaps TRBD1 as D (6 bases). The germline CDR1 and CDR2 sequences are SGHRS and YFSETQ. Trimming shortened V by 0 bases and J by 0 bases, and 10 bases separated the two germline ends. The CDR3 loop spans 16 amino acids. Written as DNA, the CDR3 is TGCGCCAGCAGCTTGGGTGGGGGCATCTCCTACAATGAGCAGTTCTTC. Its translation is CASSLGGGISYNEQFF.

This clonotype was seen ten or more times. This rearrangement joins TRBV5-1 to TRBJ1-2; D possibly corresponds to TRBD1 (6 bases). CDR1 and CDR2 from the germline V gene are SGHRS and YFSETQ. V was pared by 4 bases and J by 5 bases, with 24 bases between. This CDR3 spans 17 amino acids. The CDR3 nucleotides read TGCGCCAGCAGCCTATCCTCCAGGGGAAGGGGAGAATATGGCTACACCTTC. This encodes CASSLSSRGRGEYGYTF.

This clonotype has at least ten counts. The CDR3 sequence is CASSSRGGVETDTQYF. The CDR3 DNA is TGTGCCAGCAGTTCCCGGGGGGGCGTTGAAACAGATACGCAGTATTTT. J is TRBJ2-3 and V is TRBV27, with 8 bases identical to TRBD2. The CDR3 length is 16 residues. Germline V gene sequence: CDR1 MNHEY, CDR2 SMNVEV (reference sequence). V lost 4 bases and J lost 3; bases outside the gene matches: 9.

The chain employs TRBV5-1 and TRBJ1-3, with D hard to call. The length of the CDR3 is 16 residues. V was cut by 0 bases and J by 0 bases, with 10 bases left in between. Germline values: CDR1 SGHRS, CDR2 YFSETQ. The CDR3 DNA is TGCGCCAGCAGCTTGGCGGCCAGCTCCTCTGGAAACACCATATATTTT. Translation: CASSLAASSSGNTIYF.

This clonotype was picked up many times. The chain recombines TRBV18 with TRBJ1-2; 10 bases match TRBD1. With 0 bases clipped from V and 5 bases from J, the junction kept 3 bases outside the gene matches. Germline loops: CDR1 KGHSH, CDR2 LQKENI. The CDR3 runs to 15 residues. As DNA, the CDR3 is TGTGCCAGCTCACCACCGGGGACAGGGGCGTATGGCTACACCTTC. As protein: CASSPPGTGAYGYTF.